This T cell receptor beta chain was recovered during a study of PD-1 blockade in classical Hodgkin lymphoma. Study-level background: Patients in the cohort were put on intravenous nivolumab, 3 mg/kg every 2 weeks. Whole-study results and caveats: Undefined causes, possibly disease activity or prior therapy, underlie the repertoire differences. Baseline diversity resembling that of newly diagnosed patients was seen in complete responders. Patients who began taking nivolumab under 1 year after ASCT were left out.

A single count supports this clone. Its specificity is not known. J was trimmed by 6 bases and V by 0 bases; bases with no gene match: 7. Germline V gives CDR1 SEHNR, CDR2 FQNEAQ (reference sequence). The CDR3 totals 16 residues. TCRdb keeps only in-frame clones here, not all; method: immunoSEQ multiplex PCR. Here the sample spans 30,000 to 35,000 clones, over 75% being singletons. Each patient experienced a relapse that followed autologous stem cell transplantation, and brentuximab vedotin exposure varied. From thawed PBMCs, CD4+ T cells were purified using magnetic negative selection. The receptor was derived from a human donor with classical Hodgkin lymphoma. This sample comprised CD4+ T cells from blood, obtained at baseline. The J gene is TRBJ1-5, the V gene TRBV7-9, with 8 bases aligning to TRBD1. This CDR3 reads CASSLAGQGASQPQHF. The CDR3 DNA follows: TGTGCCAGCAGCTTAGCGGGGCAGGGGGCGAGTCAGCCCCAGCATTTT.